A selection of T cell receptor beta chains follows, all from one sample in a study of blood T cell repertoires in COVID-19. Clones were read by immunoSEQ multiplex PCR, and TCRdb kept only the in-frame ones, dropping some. The sample lists 250,000 or so clones, approximately 88% seen once, with 2.5% to 4% in the top ten. Source material: PBMCs or T cells enriched from blood (not recorded which). These receptors were obtained from a woman aged 40 to 49 who had been exposed to COVID-19. Each CDR3 is given with its conserved first and last residue. Fields, in order: D gene, clone size, V gene, J gene, CDR3 protein, CDR3 DNA. A D gene is named only where the DNA matches it firmly. Size tells how often a clone was seen (once, few, many) or the class of an expanded clone, and some rows leave it out.

D: .
size: few
V: TRBV7-6
J: TRBJ2-2
CDR3: CASRSRGQTGELFF
DNA: TGTGCCAGCAGATCTAGGGGACAAACCGGGGAGCTGTTTTTT

D: .
size: once
V: TRBV5-1
J: TRBJ2-7
CDR3: CASSLAGNYEQYF
DNA: TGCGCCAGCAGCTTGGCCGGGAACTACGAGCAGTACTTC

D: .
size: .
V: TRBV19
J: TRBJ1-2
CDR3: CASIWPGYGYTF
DNA: TGTGCCAGTATATGGCCGGGCTATGGCTACACCTTC

D: .
size: .
V: TRBV2
J: TRBJ2-7
CDR3: CASSEVYSFYEQYF
DNA: TGTGCCAGCAGTGAGGTCTATTCCTTCTACGAGCAGTACTTC

D: .
size: .
V: TRBV5-4
J: TRBJ2-5
CDR3: CASSGGGSPTETQYF
DNA: TGTGCCAGCAGTGGCGGTGGCAGCCCCACGGAGACCCAGTACTTC

D: .
size: .
V: TRBV10-3
J: TRBJ1-2
CDR3: CAIGPTGIEGYTF
DNA: TGTGCCATTGGGCCTACAGGGATCGAGGGCTACACCTTC

D: .
size: few
V: TRBV19
J: TRBJ2-4
CDR3: CASSPRAGNIQYF
DNA: TGTGCCAGTAGTCCCAGGGCAGGAAACATTCAGTACTTC

D: .
size: .
V: TRBV7-2
J: TRBJ1-4
CDR3: CASSSLRGEKLFF
DNA: TGTGCCAGCAGCTCCTTAAGGGGGGAAAAACTGTTTTTT

D: .
size: few
V: TRBV14
J: TRBJ2-2
CDR3: CASSQEYGELFF
DNA: TGTGCCAGCAGCCAAGAATACGGGGAGCTGTTTTTT

D: .
size: .
V: TRBV5-1
J: TRBJ1-6
CDR3: CASSPKGGAAFSPLHF
DNA: TGCGCCAGCAGCCCCAAGGGAGGCGCTGCCTTTTCACCCCTCCACTTT

D: .
size: .
V: TRBV7-2
J: TRBJ2-2
CDR3: CASSLPGTGELFF
DNA: TGTGCCAGCAGCCTCCCAGGGACCGGGGAGCTGTTTTTT

D: TRBD2
size: .
V: TRBV6-2/TRBV6-3
J: TRBJ2-2
CDR3: CASSGRPTRNTGELFF
DNA: TGTGCCAGCAGCGGGAGGCCGACTAGGAACACCGGGGAGCTGTTTTTT

D: TRBD1
size: .
V: TRBV10-3
J: TRBJ1-5
CDR3: CAISDEGAEQPQHF
DNA: TGTGCCATCAGTGATGAGGGGGCAGAACAGCCCCAGCATTTT

D: .
size: .
V: TRBV6-5
J: TRBJ1-1
CDR3: CASNLQGKNTEAFF
DNA: TGTGCCAGCAACCTTCAGGGAAAGAACACTGAAGCTTTCTTT

D: TRBD2
size: .
V: TRBV4-3
J: TRBJ2-3
CDR3: CASSQEGLAGRTDTQYF
DNA: TGCGCCAGCAGCCAAGAAGGTCTAGCGGGGCGCACAGATACGCAGTATTTT

D: .
size: few
V: TRBV30
J: TRBJ2-3
CDR3: CAWSKGHTDTQYF
DNA: TGTGCCTGGAGTAAGGGGCACACAGATACGCAGTATTTT

D: TRBD1
size: few
V: TRBV6-2/TRBV6-3
J: TRBJ2-4
CDR3: CASSRGSGLAIQYF
DNA: TGTGCCAGCAGCAGGGGGTCGGGGTTGGCCATTCAGTACTTC

D: .
size: .
V: TRBV25-1
J: TRBJ2-5
CDR3: CASSEQTVGETQYF
DNA: TGTGCCAGCAGTGAACAGACAGTAGGAGAGACCCAGTACTTC

D: TRBD1
size: .
V: TRBV6-5
J: TRBJ1-5
CDR3: CASSYDRDHQPQHF
DNA: TGTGCCAGCAGTTACGACAGGGATCATCAGCCCCAGCATTTT

D: TRBD2
size: .
V: TRBV7-2
J: TRBJ2-1
CDR3: CASSLGLAGGTQFF
DNA: TGTGCCAGCAGCTTGGGACTAGCGGGGGGTACGCAGTTCTTC

D: TRBD1
size: .
V: TRBV7-9
J: TRBJ1-1
CDR3: CASSSRGRSSMNTEAFF
DNA: TGTGCCAGCAGCTCCAGGGGGCGGTCAAGTATGAACACTGAAGCTTTCTTT

D: .
size: .
V: TRBV6-6
J: TRBJ1-2
CDR3: CASIPGEGGYTF
DNA: TGTGCCAGCATCCCAGGGGAGGGTGGCTACACCTTC

D: .
size: .
V: TRBV9
J: TRBJ1-6
CDR3: CASSPRGTYNSPLHF
DNA: TGTGCCAGCAGCCCCAGGGGCACCTATAATTCACCCCTCCACTTT

D: .
size: .
V: TRBV9
J: TRBJ1-1
CDR3: CASSVEELNTEAFF
DNA: TGTGCCAGCAGCGTAGAAGAGCTGAACACTGAAGCTTTCTTT

D: TRBD1
size: .
V: TRBV5-1
J: TRBJ1-1
CDR3: CASSFSLLQGANTEAFF
DNA: TGCGCCAGCAGCTTCTCCCTCCTTCAGGGGGCGAACACTGAAGCTTTCTTT

D: .
size: .
V: TRBV5-1
J: TRBJ1-1
CDR3: CASSSGVMNTEAFF
DNA: TGCGCCAGCAGCTCCGGGGTAATGAACACTGAAGCTTTCTTT

D: .
size: .
V: TRBV11-3
J: TRBJ2-2
CDR3: CASSSRQARGELFF
DNA: TGTGCCAGCAGCTCCAGACAGGCGAGGGGGGAGCTGTTTTTT

D: TRBD2
size: .
V: TRBV7-6
J: TRBJ2-1
CDR3: CASSPQGLAGNNEQFF
DNA: TGTGCCAGCAGCCCCCAGGGACTAGCGGGTAACAATGAGCAGTTCTTC

D: .
size: .
V: TRBV9
J: TRBJ2-1
CDR3: CASSPSPGALNNEQFF
DNA: TGTGCCAGCAGCCCCTCCCCAGGGGCCCTAAACAATGAGCAGTTCTTC

D: .
size: .
V: TRBV12-3/TRBV12-4
J: TRBJ2-6
CDR3: CASTPDGANVLTF
DNA: TGTGCCAGCACCCCAGATGGGGCCAACGTCCTGACTTTC

D: TRBD2
size: .
V: TRBV28
J: TRBJ2-7
CDR3: CASSLLAGGLLGEQYF
DNA: TGTGCCAGCAGTTTACTAGCGGGGGGACTTCTGGGCGAGCAGTACTTC

D: .
size: .
V: TRBV6-2/TRBV6-3
J: TRBJ2-7
CDR3: CASSTRTDTYEQYF
DNA: TGTGCCAGCAGTACCCGGACGGACACCTACGAGCAGTACTTC

D: TRBD1
size: few
V: TRBV11-2
J: TRBJ2-7
CDR3: CASSSNWDRGIHEQYF
DNA: TGTGCCAGCAGCTCTAACTGGGACAGGGGAATCCACGAGCAGTACTTC

D: TRBD2
size: .
V: TRBV10-3
J: TRBJ2-1
CDR3: CAISPAWETSGSNEQFF
DNA: TGTGCCATCAGCCCCGCTTGGGAGACTAGCGGGAGCAATGAGCAGTTCTTC

D: TRBD2
size: .
V: TRBV29-1
J: TRBJ2-7
CDR3: CSVAPRMGGEQYF
DNA: TGCAGCGTTGCCCCCCGGATGGGGGGGGAGCAGTACTTC

D: .
size: .
V: TRBV6-5
J: TRBJ2-1
CDR3: CASSYSGRDEQFF
DNA: TGTGCCAGCAGTTACTCGGGGCGCGATGAGCAGTTCTTC

D: TRBD1
size: .
V: TRBV7-2
J: TRBJ1-1
CDR3: CASSLAYGTGEAFF
DNA: TGTGCCAGCAGCTTAGCGTACGGGACAGGAGAAGCTTTCTTT

D: .
size: .
V: TRBV19
J: TRBJ1-6
CDR3: CASSMRIGSPLHF
DNA: TGTGCCAGTAGTATGCGGATAGGTTCACCCCTCCACTTT

D: TRBD2
size: .
V: TRBV2
J: TRBJ2-3
CDR3: CASSVAGGTDTQYF
DNA: TGTGCCAGCAGCGTAGCGGGAGGTACAGATACGCAGTATTTT

D: TRBD2
size: .
V: TRBV7-2
J: TRBJ2-1
CDR3: CASSLGGLAGGNEQFF
DNA: TGTGCCAGCAGCTTAGGCGGCCTAGCGGGGGGCAATGAGCAGTTCTTC